The sequence of this TCR beta chain was determined in a study of blood T cells in healthy people across ages. On this clonotype itself: Antigen specificity is unknown.

Study-wide results and caveats: Comparison with aged donors showed that long-lived donors had more naive CD4+ cells and higher diversity.

Primed by a sample-barcoded 5' primer and a J-beta primer mix, a second PCR proceeded for about 6 to 12 cycles. Each sample provided no less than 2.5 million CDR3-containing paired-end reads. A single record per CDR3 protein comes from TCRdb applying MiXCR to the 5' RACE reads. The table lists about 1.5 million distinct CDR3 sequences, roughly 43% of them singletons. The CDR3 spans 14 residues. Trimming removed 7 bases from V and 4 bases from J; junction bases left unmatched: 9. Germline CDR1 SQVTM, CDR2 ANQGSEA. The specimen sequenced was blood. The origin of this receptor is a woman under 30 in good health. The rearrangement joins TRBV29-1 to TRBJ2-1, with TRBD1 matching over 8 bases. CDR3: CSGSSGGSYNEQFF. In nucleotides, the CDR3 is TGCAGCGGTTCGTCAGGGGGCTCGTACAATGAGCAGTTCTTC.